The 26 T cell receptor beta chains below were found in one sample sequenced in a study of T cell responses to AZD1222 COVID-19 vaccine. Sequenced by immunoSEQ multiplex PCR; TCRdb stores in-frame clones only, minus some. Of more than 110,000 clones listed, approximately 92% were seen once; the top ten hold roughly 5%. Source: peripheral blood, taken on day 0 of AZD1222 vaccination. These TCRs come from an adult in good health.

This chain connects TRBV28 to TRBJ2-7; 11 nucleotides agree with TRBD1. The J segment lost 7 bases and the V segment lost 6 bases, leaving 29 bases of the junction unmatched. Germline CDR1 reads MDHEN; CDR2 reads SYDVKM. The CDR3 contains 21 residues. The CDR3 here is CASRAGTGGISGRDRSGEQYF. CDR3 DNA sequence: TGTGCCAGCAGGGCGGGGACAGGGGGGATTAGCGGCCGGGATAGATCTGGGGAGCAGTACTTC.

The chain combines TRBV6-6 with TRBJ1-2; a weak D match, TRBD1 (6 bases). V was clipped by 5 bases and J by 4 bases, with 14 bases between them. The CDR3 has 14 residues. The germline gives CDR1 MNHNY, CDR2 SVGAGI (reference sequence). In nucleotides, the CDR3 is TGTGCCAGCAGTACAGGGCCGCGGGTCTATGGCTACACCTTC. Its protein product is CASSTGPRVYGYTF.

The rearrangement joins TRBV5-6 to TRBJ2-1, with D tentatively TRBD2 (5 bases). V was shortened by 3 bases and J by 7 bases, with 14 bases between the two germline ends. Germline loops: CDR1 SGHDT, CDR2 YYEEEE. CDR3 size: 14 residues. The CDR3 protein is CASSSREGWNEQFF. The CDR3 bases are TGTGCCAGCAGCTCGCGAGAGGGTTGGAATGAGCAGTTCTTC.

The chain combines TRBV5-1 with TRBJ1-2; D unclear. V shed 1 base and J shed 4 bases, with 8 bases lying between them. Germline CDR1 and CDR2: SGHRS and YFSETQ. The CDR3 totals 13 residues. CDR3 coding DNA: TGCGCCAGCAGCTTGTCAGTCCTCTATGGCTACACCTTC. Translated: CASSLSVLYGYTF.

V is TRBV7-6 and J is TRBJ2-1, with 14 bases aligning to TRBD2. The germline CDR1 and CDR2 sequences are SGHVS and FNYEAQ. V lost 1 base and J lost 7; bases outside the gene matches: 9. This CDR3 spans 18 amino acids. The CDR3 spells CASSLEAGLAGATNEQFF. The DNA for the CDR3 is TGTGCCAGCAGCTTAGAGGCGGGACTAGCGGGGGCTACGAATGAGCAGTTCTTC.

The CDR3: CASSFLAGDYNEQFF. CDR3 bases: TGTGCCAGCAGCTTCCTAGCGGGGGACTACAATGAGCAGTTCTTC. The chain combines TRBV7-9 with TRBJ2-1, with 10 nucleotides matching TRBD2. With 3 bases clipped from V and 3 bases from J, the junction kept 2 bases outside the gene matches. The germline V gene has CDR1 SEHNR and CDR2 FQNEAQ (reference sequence). The CDR3 loop spans 15 amino acids.

The chain recombines TRBV6-6 with TRBJ2-2, with 9 bases matching TRBD1. Germline CDR1 reads MNHNY; CDR2 reads SVGAGI (reference sequence). This CDR3 has 15 amino acids. V dropped 7 bases and J dropped 3; count of bases not matched to a gene: 6. This CDR3 is CASTADRGYTGELFF. CDR3 nucleotides: TGTGCCAGCACCGCTGACAGGGGGTACACCGGGGAGCTGTTTTTT.

This chain connects TRBV29-1 to TRBJ1-3; 7 bases fit TRBD1. With 3 bases clipped from V and 2 bases from J, the junction kept 4 bases outside the gene matches. CDR3 length: 14 amino acids. Germline CDR1 and CDR2: SQVTM and ANQGSEA. CDR3 bases: TGCAGCGTTGACCCAGGGGGAGCTGGAAACACCATATATTTT. Translation: CSVDPGGAGNTIYF.

The J gene is TRBJ1-5, the V gene TRBV28, with a tentative D call TRBD1 (5 bases). This CDR3 contains 15 residues. Trimming took 2 bases from V and 3 from J, leaving 11 bases between them. Germline values: CDR1 MDHEN, CDR2 SYDVKM. The CDR3 DNA is TGTGCCAGCAGTTTAGACAGTTATTACAATCAGCCCCAGCATTTT. Translation gives CASSLDSYYNQPQHF.

CDR3: CASSLERTNYGYTF. Written as DNA, the CDR3 is TGCGCCAGCAGCTTGGAAAGAACTAACTATGGCTACACCTTC. The chain couples TRBV5-1 to TRBJ1-2, with D uncertain. V lost 0 bases to trimming and J lost 0 bases, with 6 bases between them. The CDR3 covers 14 residues. Germline V lookup: CDR1 SGHRS, CDR2 YFSETQ. Combining the CDR3 with reference TRBV5-1 and TRBJ1-2 gives the whole variable domain KAGVTQTPRYLIKTRGQQVTLSCSPISGHRSVSWYQQTPGQGLQFLFEYFSETQRNKGNFPGRFSGRQFSNSRSEMNVSTLELGDSALYLCASSLERTNYGYTFGSGTRLTVV.

This chain connects TRBV13 to TRBJ2-7; no firm D call. The CDR3 totals 13 residues. Germline CDR1 reads PRHDT; CDR2 reads FYEKMQ (reference sequence). Trimming stripped 5 bases from V and 8 bases from J, with 16 bases between. CDR3 nucleotides: TGTGCCAGCAGCCCGCCTTTACAGTCGAAGCAGTACTTC. Translation gives CASSPPLQSKQYF.

The chain is built from TRBV6-5 and TRBJ1-3; TRBD1 matches 10 bases. CDR1 MNHEY and CDR2 SVGAGI come from the germline V gene. V lost 6 bases and J lost 2; bases outside the gene matches: 1. This CDR3 comprises 14 residues. CDR3 amino acids: CASRDRGTGNTIYF. The CDR3 nucleotides are TGTGCCAGCAGGGACAGGGGGACTGGAAACACCATATATTTT.

CDR3 DNA sequence: TGTGCCAGTAGTATCCAGGGGACAGGGGCTGAAGCTTTCTTT. This encodes CASSIQGTGAEAFF. The gene calls are TRBV19 and TRBJ1-1; 10 bases map to TRBD1. Unmatched junction bases numbered 4, after V lost 3 bases and J lost 6 bases. The CDR3 is 14 residues long. The germline V gene encodes CDR1 LNHDA and CDR2 SQIVND (reference sequence).

This chain links TRBV27 with TRBJ2-4, with 7 positions matching TRBD1. CDR3 length equals 13 residues. CDR1 is MNHEY and CDR2 is SMNVEV in the germline V gene (reference sequence). Trimming took 6 bases from V and 5 from J; bases not matched to a gene: 4. This CDR3 is CASRDRAQNIQYF. CDR3 DNA: TGTGCCAGCAGAGACAGGGCCCAAAACATTCAGTACTTC.

This clone was recorded only once. The chain is built from TRBV7-2 and TRBJ2-5, with 11 bases identical to TRBD2. The CDR3 extends over 16 amino acids. V dropped 3 bases and J dropped 5; count of bases not matched to a gene: 8. Germline V lookup: CDR1 SGHTA, CDR2 FQGNSA. CDR3 sequence: CASSFSGGARFETQYF. The CDR3 DNA reads as TGTGCCAGCAGCTTTAGCGGGGGGGCCAGGTTCGAGACCCAGTACTTC.

The chain employs TRBV5-1 and TRBJ1-3; possible D gene TRBD1, 5 bases. V lost 2 bases and J 0 bases, leaving 27 bases between the germline ends. The CDR3 sequence is 21 residues long. CDR1 is SGHRS, CDR2 YFSETQ, per germline. CDR3 DNA sequence: TGCGCCAGCAGCTTAACACCCCAACGGGGGTCGAACACCTCCTCTGGAAACACCATATATTTT. It encodes CASSLTPQRGSNTSSGNTIYF.

The chain joins TRBV28 to TRBJ2-1; 11 bases match TRBD2. CDR1 is MDHEN and CDR2 is SYDVKM in the germline V gene. Trimming at V came to 4 bases and at J to 4 bases, leaving 12 bases not matched to a gene. CDR3 length equals 18 residues. The DNA for the CDR3 is TGTGCCAGCAGTTCCCTGGGGATAGCGGGGGGGCTTTACAATGAGCAGTTCTTC. Its protein product is CASSSLGIAGGLYNEQFF.

CDR3 loop: CASSLDSFNQPQHF. The CDR3 DNA is TGTGCCAGCAGCCTGGACAGCTTCAATCAGCCCCAGCATTTT. This rearrangement joins TRBV3-1 (or the pseudogene TRBV3-2) to TRBJ1-5; D might be TRBD1 (6 bases). Deletions cut 4 bases from V and 3 bases from J, with 10 bases between. CDR3 size: 14 residues. The V gene's germline CDR1 is LGHDT and CDR2 YNNKEL (reference sequence).

V gene TRBV10-3 combines with J gene TRBJ2-3; TRBD2 matches 13 bases. The CDR3 runs to 14 residues. Trimming cost V 8 bases and J 4 bases; bases outside gene matches: 3. The germline V gene has CDR1 ENHRY and CDR2 SYGVKD. The CDR3 DNA reads as TGTGCCATCGGAGGACTAGCGGGGGCAGATACGCAGTATTTT. Its translation is CAIGGLAGADTQYF.

Only a few counts were recorded for this clone. This chain uses TRBV18 with TRBJ2-7, with D uncertain. The CDR3 is made up of 16 amino acids. The V and J ends lost 4 bases and 0 bases respectively, with 16 bases between them. Germline lookup yields CDR1 KGHSH and CDR2 LQKENI. This chain's CDR3 is CASSRTRTETSYEQYF. The CDR3 nucleotides are TGTGCCAGCTCACGTACGAGGACGGAAACCTCCTACGAGCAGTACTTC.

This sequence joins TRBV23-1 and TRBJ2-7; 10 bases line up with TRBD1. TRBV23-1 has ORF status, its function being uncertain. After removal of 4 bases from V and 4 bases from J, the junction contained 16 bases not matched to a gene. CDR3 size: 18 residues. The chain's CDR3 is CASSRATRDRGYDYEQYF. CDR3 in DNA: TGCGCCAGCAGTCGAGCTACCCGGGACAGGGGCTATGATTACGAGCAGTACTTC.

J is TRBJ2-3 and V is TRBV28; TRBD2 might be the D (5 bases). Germline assignment: CDR1 MDHEN and CDR2 SYDVKM. V lost 5 bases and J lost 6, with 18 bases in between. This CDR3 has 15 residues. CDR3 loop: CASSTHAASGDTQYF. For the CDR3, the DNA is TGTGCCAGCAGTACCCACGCCGCTTCGGGGGATACGCAGTATTTT.

The CDR3 DNA reads as TGTGCCAGCAACCTAGTAACAGGGGCAACGCAAGAGCAGTACTTC. Amino acids: CASNLVTGATQEQYF. The genes are TRBV28 and TRBJ2-7; 7 nucleotides agree with TRBD1. There are 15 residues in the CDR3. The V gene end was trimmed by 7 bases and the J gene end by 7 bases; junction bases not matched to a gene: 16. CDR1 is MDHEN, CDR2 SYDVKM, per germline.

The rearrangement joins TRBV5-8 to TRBJ1-6; D gene uncertain. Trimming cost V 0 bases and J 8 bases, with 9 bases left between them. Germline V gene data show CDR1 as SGHTS and CDR2 as YDEGEE. There are 14 residues in the CDR3. CDR3 sequence: CASSLAGSDSPLHF. The CDR3 region has the DNA TGTGCCAGCAGCTTGGCCGGGTCTGATTCACCCCTCCACTTT.

V gene TRBV6-1 combines with J gene TRBJ1-1; D is undetermined. There are 16 residues in the CDR3. V lost 2 bases and J lost 1, with 14 bases in between. CDR1 and CDR2 (germline): MNHNS, SASEGT. CDR3 amino acids: CASSELFPNKNTEAFF. CDR3 coding DNA: TGTGCCAGCAGTGAACTTTTCCCGAATAAGAACACTGAAGCTTTCTTT.

In this sample, this clone turned up once. The chain carries TRBV18 and TRBJ2-7; tentative D call: TRBD1 (5 bases). Germline V gives CDR1 KGHSH, CDR2 LQKENI. The CDR3 totals 13 residues. The V gene lost 3 bases and the J gene lost 5 bases, with 11 bases spanning the gap. The CDR3: CASSPTVWDEQYF. In DNA form, the CDR3 reads TGTGCCAGCTCACCGACAGTGTGGGACGAGCAGTACTTC.